This record looks at one T cell receptor (beta chain) sequence and its context. Its antigen is unknown. Base qualities were left out, and no much larger clone turns up one base away. These data originate in a study of blood T cell repertoires in COVID-19 (dated by TCRdb to 2020 to 2022). Study-wide context: Samples from collaborators originated in the United States, Italy and Spain and spanned both the acute and convalescent phases of COVID-19. The material from the prospective study consisted of cDNA or gDNA derived from T cells, B-cell-depleted T cells, or PBMCs. Subjects who had been exposed to COVID-19, were actively infected with it, or had recovered from it provided the deeply sampled blood TCRbeta repertoires that made up the dataset. A freely available public database, intended as a resource for researchers studying the immune response to SARS-CoV-2, is where the repertoires were released. The samples were drawn from the first 160 participants of the ongoing ImmuneRACE study and from 950 to 1,500 subjects provided by 6 global collaborators. Sample metadata almost always included a de-identified subject ID, COVID-19 status, age in years and sex. Where available, HLA class I and class II types were obtained from metadata supplied by the sample provider rather than from assay-based typing.

The immunoSEQ Assay, a bias-controlled multiplex PCR, was used to amplify TCRbeta CDR3 regions from genomic DNA. As for the authors' bioinformatics: Within the assay, amplification of reference gene primers was used to estimate how many nucleated cells each sample contained. To quantify the absolute abundance of each unique TCRbeta CDR3 rearrangement, sequence reads were collapsed and filtered. For each sample, productive Simpson clonality was calculated by taking the square root of Simpson's diversity index across productive rearrangements. In TCRdb, the immuneACCESS table is reduced to in-frame sequences with V and J assigned. These tables do not hold every clone; where another copy was compared, an unresolved V gene accounts for under half, and the others remain unexplained. The DNA was the basis for D and trimming; V, J and clone size are from that table. This sample gives tens of thousands of clones in total; over 75% of them show up just once. The ten largest clones take up approximately 18% of the sample.

General conclusions and limits of the study: Clinical and demographic metadata were provided uncurated, with the amount varying by source and participant.

The collaborating institutions used their own protocols to collect whole blood in K2EDTA tubes. For TCRbeta analysis, collaborator samples were shipped as frozen whole blood, as isolated PBMCs, or as DNA extracted from either sample type. The germline V gene specifies SGHTS as CDR1 and YDEGEE as CDR2. Trimming at the junction amounts to 1 base on V and 2 bases on J, and the germline ends lie 7 bases apart. There are 15 amino acids in the CDR3, from cysteine to phenylalanine inclusive. Just CDR3 DNA is preserved here, 45 bases in frame from base 1. The specimen was peripheral blood. This receptor was identified in a human donor in a cohort sampled during active COVID-19. The chain is encoded by TRBV5-8 joined to TRBJ2-6; possibly the D gene is TRBD2, per 5 matching bases. Here the CDR3 is given as CASSLYSAGANVLTF. The base sequence is TGTGCCAGCAGCTTGTATAGCGCTGGGGCCAACGTCCTGACTTTC. The reference TRBV5-8 and TRBJ2-6 proteins fill in what lies around the CDR3, so the full variable domain reads EAGVTQSPTHLIKTRGQQATLRCSPISGHTSVYWYQQALGLGLQFLLWYDEGEERNRGNFPPRFSGRQFPNYSSELNVNALELEDSALYLCASSLYSAGANVLTFGAGSRLTVL.